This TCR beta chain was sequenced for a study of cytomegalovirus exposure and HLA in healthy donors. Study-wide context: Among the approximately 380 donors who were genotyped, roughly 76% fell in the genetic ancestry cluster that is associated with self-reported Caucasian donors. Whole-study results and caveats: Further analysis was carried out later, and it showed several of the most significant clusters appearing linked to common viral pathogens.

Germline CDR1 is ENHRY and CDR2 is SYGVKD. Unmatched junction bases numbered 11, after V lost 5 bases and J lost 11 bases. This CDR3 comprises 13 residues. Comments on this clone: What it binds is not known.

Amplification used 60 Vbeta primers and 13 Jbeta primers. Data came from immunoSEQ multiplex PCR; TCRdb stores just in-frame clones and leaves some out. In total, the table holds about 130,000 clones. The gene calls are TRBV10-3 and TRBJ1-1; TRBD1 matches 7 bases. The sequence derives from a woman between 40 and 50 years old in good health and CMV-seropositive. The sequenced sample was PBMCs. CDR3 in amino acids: CAISNQGEFGAFF. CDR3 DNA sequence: TGTGCCATCAGTAACCAGGGGGAATTTGGGGCTTTCTTT.